The clone carrying this T cell receptor (beta chain) was counted only a few times. Germline and junction disagree at one end, which may indicate a read error. The sample is drawn from a study of CD8+ T cells in alopecia areata. Study at large: Treated patients were given oral tofacitinib, which was dosed at 5 to 10 mg twice daily.

Treatment specified: oral pan-JAK inhibitor, 5-10 mg twice daily. Patients with alopecia areata provided lesional scalp punch biopsies as well as peripheral blood. The CDR3 covers 16 residues. Looked up from germline, CDR1 is SSHAT and CDR2 is FNYEAQ (reference sequence). As the sequencing template, cDNA was produced by extracting RNA and reverse transcribing it. The method was immunoSEQ multiplex PCR; TCRdb's version includes in-frame clones alone and lacks a portion of them. The sample carries approximately 280,000 clones, 58% recorded once. The material was CD4+ T cells sorted from blood, obtained at week 24, from a patient treated with tofacitinib. The V gene is TRBV7-7, the J gene TRBJ1-2; D is possibly TRBD1 (5 bases). The sequence was collected from a human donor with alopecia areata. CDR3 coding DNA: TGTGCTAGCAGCTTAGCGGACCAGGGACTATTCCATGGCTACACCTTC. It yields the protein CASSLADQGLFHGYTF.